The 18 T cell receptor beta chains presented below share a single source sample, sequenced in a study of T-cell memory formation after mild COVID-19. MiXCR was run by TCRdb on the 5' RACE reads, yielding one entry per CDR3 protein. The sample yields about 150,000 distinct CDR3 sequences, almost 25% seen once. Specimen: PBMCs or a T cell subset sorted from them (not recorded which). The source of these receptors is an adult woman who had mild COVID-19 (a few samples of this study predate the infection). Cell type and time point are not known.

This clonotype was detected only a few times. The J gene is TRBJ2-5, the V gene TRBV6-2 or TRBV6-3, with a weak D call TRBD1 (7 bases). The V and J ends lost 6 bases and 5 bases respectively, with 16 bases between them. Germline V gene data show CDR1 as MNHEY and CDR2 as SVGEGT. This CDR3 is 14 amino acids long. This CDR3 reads CASSPQGRWETQYF. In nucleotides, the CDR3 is TGTGCCAGCAGCCCACAGGGGAGGTGGGAGACCCAGTACTTC.

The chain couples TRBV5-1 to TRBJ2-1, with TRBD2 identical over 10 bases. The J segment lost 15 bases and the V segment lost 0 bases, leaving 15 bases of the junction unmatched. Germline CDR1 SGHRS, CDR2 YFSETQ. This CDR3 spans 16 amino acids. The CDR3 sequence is CASSLELAGDIQRRFF. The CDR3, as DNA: TGCGCCAGCAGCTTGGAGCTAGCGGGAGATATTCAGAGGCGGTTCTTC.

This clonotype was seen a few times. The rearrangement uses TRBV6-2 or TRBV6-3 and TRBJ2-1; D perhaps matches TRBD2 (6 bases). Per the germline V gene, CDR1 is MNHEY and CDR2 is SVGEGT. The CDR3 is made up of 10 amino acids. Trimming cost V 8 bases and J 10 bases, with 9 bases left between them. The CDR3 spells CASRGLEQFF. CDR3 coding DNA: TGTGCCAGCCGAGGACTAGAGCAGTTCTTC.

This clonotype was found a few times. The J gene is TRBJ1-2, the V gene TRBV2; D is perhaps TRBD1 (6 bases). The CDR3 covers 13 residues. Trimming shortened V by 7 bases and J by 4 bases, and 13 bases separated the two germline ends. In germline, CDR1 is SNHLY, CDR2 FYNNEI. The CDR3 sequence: CASIGQSRYGYTF. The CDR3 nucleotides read TGTGCCAGCATCGGACAGTCACGCTATGGCTACACCTTC.

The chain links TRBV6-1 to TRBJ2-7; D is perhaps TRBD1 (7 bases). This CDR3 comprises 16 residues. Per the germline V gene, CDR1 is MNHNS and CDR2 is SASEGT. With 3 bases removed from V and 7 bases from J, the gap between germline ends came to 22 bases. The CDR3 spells CASSDGRRGRRREQYF. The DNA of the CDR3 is TGTGCCAGCAGTGATGGGAGGAGGGGGCGCCGGCGGGAGCAGTACTTC.

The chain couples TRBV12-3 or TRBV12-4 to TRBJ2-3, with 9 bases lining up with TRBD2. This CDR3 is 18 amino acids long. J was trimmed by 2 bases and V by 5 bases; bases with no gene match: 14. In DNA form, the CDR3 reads TGTGCCAGCAGTCTCTTGGCGGGGCTAGCGGGACTCACAGATACGCAGTATTTT. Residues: CASSLLAGLAGLTDTQYF.

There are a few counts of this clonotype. CDR3 in DNA: TGCGCCAGCAGCCAAGTGGGGCCCACAGATACGCAGTATTTT. It is translated as CASSQVGPTDTQYF. The genes are TRBV4-1 and TRBJ2-3, with a possible D match to TRBD1 (5 bases). The germline V and J ends were trimmed by 1 base and 2 bases, with 7 bases remaining between them. CDR3 length equals 14 residues. Germline V gives CDR1 MGHRA, CDR2 YSYEKL.

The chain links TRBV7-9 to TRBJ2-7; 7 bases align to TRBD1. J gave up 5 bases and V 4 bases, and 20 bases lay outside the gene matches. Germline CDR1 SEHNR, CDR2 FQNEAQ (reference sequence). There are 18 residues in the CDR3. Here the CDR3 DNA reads TGTGCCAGCAGCTCCGAAGGCGCCTGGGCAGGGGGTTCGGACGAGCAGTACTTC. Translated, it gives CASSSEGAWAGGSDEQYF.

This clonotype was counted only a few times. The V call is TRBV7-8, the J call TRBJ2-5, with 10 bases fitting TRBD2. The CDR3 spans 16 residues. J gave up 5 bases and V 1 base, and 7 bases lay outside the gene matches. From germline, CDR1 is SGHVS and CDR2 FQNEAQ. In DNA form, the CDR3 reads TGTGCCAGCAGCTTAGAGCGAGCGGGGGGGCCCGAGACCCAGTACTTC. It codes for CASSLERAGGPETQYF.

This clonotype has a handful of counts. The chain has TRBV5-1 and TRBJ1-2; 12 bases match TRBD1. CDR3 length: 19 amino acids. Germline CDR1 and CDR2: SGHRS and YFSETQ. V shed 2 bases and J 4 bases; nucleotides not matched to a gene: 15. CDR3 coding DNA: TGCGCCAGCAGCTTTGTCCGGGACAGGGGGCGCGGAAAGCCCTATGGCTACACCTTC. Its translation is CASSFVRDRGRGKPYGYTF.

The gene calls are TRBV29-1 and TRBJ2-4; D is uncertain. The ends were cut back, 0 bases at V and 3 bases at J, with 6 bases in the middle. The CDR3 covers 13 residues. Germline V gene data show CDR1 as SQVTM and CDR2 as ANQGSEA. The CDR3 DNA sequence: TGCAGCGTTGAAGAGGCCGACAAAAACATTCAGTACTTC. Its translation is CSVEEADKNIQYF. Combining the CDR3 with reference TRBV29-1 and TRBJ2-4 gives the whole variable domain SAVISQKPSRDICQRGTSLTIQCQVDSQVTMMFWYRQQPGQSLTLIATANQGSEATYESGFVIDKFPISRPNLTFSTLTVSNMSPEDSSIYLCSVEEADKNIQYFGAGTRLSVL.

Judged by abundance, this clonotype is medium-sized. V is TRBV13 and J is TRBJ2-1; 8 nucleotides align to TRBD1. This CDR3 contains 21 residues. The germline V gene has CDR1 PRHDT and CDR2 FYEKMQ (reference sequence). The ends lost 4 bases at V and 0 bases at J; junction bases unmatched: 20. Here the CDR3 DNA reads TGTGCCAGCAGCTCCTTTAAACCGGGACAGGAGGTTTCGAGCTCCTACAATGAGCAGTTCTTC. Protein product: CASSSFKPGQEVSSSYNEQFF.

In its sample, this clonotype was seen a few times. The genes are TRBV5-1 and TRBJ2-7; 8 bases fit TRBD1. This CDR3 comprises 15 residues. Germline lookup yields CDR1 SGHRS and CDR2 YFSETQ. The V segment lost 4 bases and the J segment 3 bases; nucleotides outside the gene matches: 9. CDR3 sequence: CASSLRDRPIYEQYF. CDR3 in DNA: TGCGCCAGCAGCCTCCGGGACAGGCCGATCTACGAGCAGTACTTC.

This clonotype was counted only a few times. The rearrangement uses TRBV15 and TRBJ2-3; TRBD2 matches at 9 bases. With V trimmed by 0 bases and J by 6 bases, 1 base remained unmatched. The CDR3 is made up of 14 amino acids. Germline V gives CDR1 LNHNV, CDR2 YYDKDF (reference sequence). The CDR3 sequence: CATSRERGGDTQYF. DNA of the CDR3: TGTGCCACCAGCAGAGAGCGGGGGGGGGATACGCAGTATTTT.

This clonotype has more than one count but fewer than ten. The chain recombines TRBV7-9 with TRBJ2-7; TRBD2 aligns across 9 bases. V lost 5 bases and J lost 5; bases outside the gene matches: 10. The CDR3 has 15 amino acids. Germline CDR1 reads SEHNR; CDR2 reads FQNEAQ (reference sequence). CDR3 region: CASSLPGLASHEQYF. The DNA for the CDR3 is TGTGCCAGCAGCCTACCGGGACTAGCTTCCCACGAGCAGTACTTC.

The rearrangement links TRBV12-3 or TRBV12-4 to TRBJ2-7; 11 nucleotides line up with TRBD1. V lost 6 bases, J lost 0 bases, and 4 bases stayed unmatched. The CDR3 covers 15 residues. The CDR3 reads CASRVGTGGSYEQYF. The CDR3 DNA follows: TGTGCCAGCAGAGTCGGGACAGGGGGCTCCTACGAGCAGTACTTC.

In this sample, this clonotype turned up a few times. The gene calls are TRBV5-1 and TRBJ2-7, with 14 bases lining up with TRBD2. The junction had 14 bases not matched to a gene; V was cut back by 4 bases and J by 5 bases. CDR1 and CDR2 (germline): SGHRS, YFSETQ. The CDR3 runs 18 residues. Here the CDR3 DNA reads TGCGCCAGCAGCCCTACGGGACTAGCGGGAGTTTTACCCCACGAGCAGTACTTC. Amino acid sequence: CASSPTGLAGVLPHEQYF.

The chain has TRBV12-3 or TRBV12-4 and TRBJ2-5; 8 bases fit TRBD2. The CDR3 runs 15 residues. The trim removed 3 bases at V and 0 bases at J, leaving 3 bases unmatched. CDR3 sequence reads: CASSFTGGYQETQYF. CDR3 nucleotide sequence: TGTGCCAGCAGTTTTACGGGGGGGTACCAAGAGACCCAGTACTTC.